The 26 T cell receptor beta chains below come from one sample, sequenced in a study of long-term antiretroviral therapy in people with HIV. The run of the v3.0 immunoSEQ assay was at survey level. Data came from immunoSEQ multiplex PCR; TCRdb stores just in-frame clones and leaves some out. The table shows about 30,000 clones, with less than 90% occurring only once. The sample here was unsorted PBMCs, taken approximately 5 years before starting antiretroviral therapy. The receptors stem from a man aged 50-59 years with HIV.

As for this clone: One end of the junction fails to match germline, which may point to a read error. The chain has TRBV7-7 and TRBJ2-5; perhaps TRBD2 as D (6 bases). CDR1 is SSHAT, CDR2 FNYEAQ, per germline (reference sequence). CDR3 size: 13 residues. The CDR3 reads CASSRLGGETQYF. The CDR3 DNA is TGTGCTAGCAGCCGACTAGGCGGGGAGACCCAGTACTTC.

The gene calls are TRBV18 and TRBJ1-4; D unclear. This CDR3 contains 13 residues. The V gene lost 2 bases and the J gene lost 1 base, with 2 bases spanning the gap. Germline-derived CDR1 and CDR2 are KGHSH and LQKENI. For the CDR3, the DNA is TGTGCCAGCTCACCAGGAACTAATGAAAAACTGTTTTTT. It translates to CASSPGTNEKLFF.

CDR3 bases: TGTGCCAGCAGCTTGGACAGTACCTACGAGCAGTACTTC. It codes for CASSLDSTYEQYF. The V gene is TRBV2, the J gene TRBJ2-7; D is possibly TRBD1 (6 bases). The V end was cut by 6 bases, the J end by 2 bases, with 11 bases between. The germline V gene has CDR1 SNHLY and CDR2 FYNNEI. This CDR3 has 13 amino acids.

V and J are TRBV11-3 and TRBJ2-5; D gene unclear. V was shortened by 1 base and J by 3 bases, with 6 bases between the two germline ends. Germline V gene data show CDR1 as SGHNT and CDR2 as YENEEA. CDR3 length equals 13 residues. CDR3 amino acids: CASSLGLEETQYF. In DNA form, the CDR3 reads TGTGCCAGCAGCTTAGGCCTCGAAGAGACCCAGTACTTC. Together with reference TRBV11-3 and TRBJ2-5, the CDR3 gives the full variable domain: EAGVVQSPRYKIIEKKQPVAFWCNPISGHNTLYWYLQNLGQGPELLIRYENEEAVDDSQLPKDRFSAERLKGVDSTLKIQPAELGDSAVYLCASSLGLEETQYFGPGTRLLVL.

The rearrangement joins TRBV27 to TRBJ2-2, with D possibly being TRBD1 (6 bases). Germline lookup yields CDR1 MNHEY and CDR2 SMNVEV (reference sequence). Trimming removed 7 bases at V and 0 bases at J, with 18 bases between. CDR3 size: 17 residues. This CDR3 reads CASTDARGGPNTGELFF. For the CDR3, the DNA is TGTGCCAGCACCGACGCCCGTGGGGGCCCGAACACCGGGGAGCTGTTTTTT.

This chain links TRBV5-1 with TRBJ2-1; D is unresolved. The CDR3 is 15 amino acids. Germline lookup yields CDR1 SGHRS and CDR2 YFSETQ. V gave up 0 bases and J gave up 4 bases, with 11 bases separating them. This chain's CDR3 is CASSLATSPYNEQFF. Here the CDR3 DNA reads TGCGCCAGCAGCTTGGCAACATCCCCTTACAATGAGCAGTTCTTC.

The chain is built from TRBV29-1 and TRBJ2-7; D unclear. Trimming pared 7 bases from V and 1 base from J, leaving 14 bases between. This CDR3 comprises 13 residues. Germline CDR1 is SQVTM and CDR2 is ANQGSEA. The CDR3 nucleotides are TGCAGCGCCCTTCGCCCAGAATCCTACGAGCAGTACTTC. Translating gives CSALRPESYEQYF.

CDR3 protein: CASSLAAGYNYGYTF. The DNA for the CDR3 is TGCGCCAGCAGCTTGGCGGCGGGGTATAACTATGGCTACACCTTC. The chain is built from TRBV5-1 and TRBJ1-2; D gene uncertain. There are 15 residues in the CDR3. Germline lookup yields CDR1 SGHRS and CDR2 YFSETQ. V gave up 0 bases and J gave up 1 base, with 10 bases separating them.

V gene TRBV4-3 combines with J gene TRBJ2-7, with D perhaps matching TRBD2 (7 bases). The length of the CDR3 is 16 residues. Trimming stripped 0 bases from V and 2 bases from J, with 14 bases between. Germline CDR1 is LGHNA and CDR2 is YSLEER. This chain's CDR3 is CASSQDPRGPAYEQYF. CDR3 bases: TGCGCCAGCAGCCAAGATCCGCGGGGGCCCGCCTACGAGCAGTACTTC.

CDR3: CASSFAGKLFF. The CDR3, as DNA: TGTGCCAGCAGCTTCGCCGGAAAACTGTTTTTT. The V and J genes are TRBV11-2 and TRBJ1-4; D ambiguous. V was clipped by 3 bases and J by 10 bases, with 6 bases between them. Germline CDR1 and CDR2: SGHAT and FQNNGV. The CDR3 runs to 11 residues.

The chain has TRBV6-4 and TRBJ2-1; 7 bases match TRBD2. Germline-derived CDR1 and CDR2 are MRHNA and SNTAGT. The trim removed 2 bases at V and 0 bases at J, leaving 4 bases unmatched. This CDR3 spans 16 amino acids. CDR3 DNA sequence: TGTGCCAGCAGTGACCTAGCGGTCAGCTCCTACAATGAGCAGTTCTTC. Translation gives CASSDLAVSSYNEQFF.

CDR3 residues: CASSLSDRVGNQPQHF. In nucleotides, the CDR3 is TGTGCCAGCAGTTTATCGGACAGGGTTGGGAATCAGCCCCAGCATTTT. The genes are TRBV27 and TRBJ1-5, with 8 positions matching TRBD1. This CDR3 has 16 amino acids. CDR1 and CDR2 (germline): MNHEY, SMNVEV (reference sequence). J was trimmed by 4 bases and V by 0 bases; bases with no gene match: 5.

The V gene is TRBV6-5, the J gene TRBJ1-4, with 7 bases identical to TRBD1. Trimming at V came to 0 bases and at J to 10 bases, leaving 5 bases not matched to a gene. The germline V gene encodes CDR1 MNHEY and CDR2 SVGAGI. There are 14 residues in the CDR3. This chain's CDR3 is CASSYSRGQGKLFF. The CDR3 DNA follows: TGTGCCAGCAGTTACTCAAGGGGGCAAGGAAAACTGTTTTTT.

In this sample, this clone is medium-sized. V usage is TRBV25-1 and J usage is TRBJ1-1, with a possible D match to TRBD1 (5 bases). CDR1 and CDR2 (germline): MGHDK, SYGVNS. Trimming cost V 2 bases and J 4 bases, with 17 bases left between them. This CDR3 has 16 residues. This CDR3 is CASSEVGQGVGTEAFF. The CDR3 bases are TGTGCCAGCAGTGAAGTCGGACAAGGGGTAGGCACTGAAGCTTTCTTT.

The rearrangement uses TRBV7-2 and TRBJ2-3, with D perhaps matching TRBD1 (5 bases). This CDR3 comprises 11 residues. From germline, CDR1 is SGHTA and CDR2 FQGNSA. Trimming cost V 6 bases and J 6 bases, with 7 bases left between them. DNA of the CDR3: TGTGCCAGCAGGGGGCCTGATACGCAGTATTTT. Translating gives CASRGPDTQYF.

This clone showed up just once. The chain links TRBV10-2 to TRBJ2-5; a possible D gene is TRBD1 (6 bases). This CDR3 has 14 amino acids. The germline V gene encodes CDR1 WSHSY and CDR2 SAAADI. V was cut by 3 bases and J by 2 bases, with 10 bases left in between. CDR3 nucleotide sequence: TGCGCCAGCAGTGATAGGACAGAACAAGAGACCCAGTACTTC. It codes for CASSDRTEQETQYF.

The chain is built from TRBV7-2 and TRBJ1-5; no clear D gene. There are 12 residues in the CDR3. Germline loops: CDR1 SGHTA, CDR2 FQGNSA. Trimming shortened V by 5 bases and J by 4 bases, and 6 bases separated the two germline ends. In nucleotides, the CDR3 is TGTGCCAGCAGCATCCAGAATCAGCCCCAGCATTTT. Translating it yields CASSIQNQPQHF.

The chain combines TRBV9 with TRBJ1-2; unclear D gene. There are 16 residues in the CDR3. The germline V gene has CDR1 SGDLS and CDR2 YYNGEE. V was clipped by 0 bases and J by 1 base, with 13 bases between them. This CDR3 reads CASSVAGIGINYGYTF. DNA of the CDR3: TGTGCCAGCAGCGTAGCTGGTATAGGGATTAACTATGGCTACACCTTC.

V and J are TRBV5-1 and TRBJ1-3; D unresolved. The CDR3 sequence is 13 residues long. Germline V lookup: CDR1 SGHRS, CDR2 YFSETQ. V lost 0 bases to trimming and J lost 1 base, with 2 bases between them. For the CDR3, the DNA is TGCGCCAGCAGCTTGGGTTCTGGAAACACCATATATTTT. Translating gives CASSLGSGNTIYF.

The CDR3 DNA follows: TGCGCCAGCAGCTCGACGGCAGGGAGCTCCTACAATGAGCAGTTCTTC. This gives the protein CASSSTAGSSYNEQFF. J is TRBJ2-1 and V is TRBV5-1; D tentatively fits TRBD1 or TRBD2 (5 bases each). CDR3 length: 16 amino acids. V lost 3 bases to trimming and J lost 0 bases, with 13 bases between them. Germline V gives CDR1 SGHRS, CDR2 YFSETQ.

The chain links TRBV5-4 to TRBJ2-3; 11 bases agree with TRBD2. Germline V gives CDR1 SGHNT, CDR2 YYREEE (reference sequence). V lost 2 bases to trimming and J lost 6 bases; unmatched junction nucleotides: 5. This CDR3 comprises 15 residues. CDR3 coding DNA: TGTGCCAGCAGCTTAACTAGCGGGAGATGGGATACGCAGTATTTT. Amino acid sequence: CASSLTSGRWDTQYF.

V gene TRBV11-2 combines with J gene TRBJ1-3; the D is unclear. The germline CDR1 and CDR2 sequences are SGHAT and FQNNGV. CDR3 length: 14 residues. Trimming pared 5 bases from V and 2 bases from J, leaving 10 bases between. The CDR3 here is CASSDFNPGNTIYF. CDR3 bases: TGTGCCAGCAGCGACTTTAACCCTGGAAACACCATATATTTT.

The V call is TRBV7-9, the J call TRBJ2-5, with 9 bases matching TRBD2. CDR3 size: 16 residues. Looked up from germline, CDR1 is SEHNR and CDR2 is FQNEAQ (reference sequence). V shed 1 base, J shed 1 base, and the junction held 4 bases outside the gene matches. Here the CDR3 reads CASSLVGSGGQETQYF. DNA of the CDR3: TGTGCCAGCAGCTTAGTCGGTAGCGGGGGCCAAGAGACCCAGTACTTC.

This chain connects TRBV5-4 to TRBJ2-1, with D tentatively TRBD1 (5 bases). Trimming took 6 bases from V and 8 from J, leaving 21 bases between them. CDR3 size: 15 residues. From germline, CDR1 is SGHNT and CDR2 YYREEE (reference sequence). CDR3 nucleotides: TGTGCCAGCAACTCATGGAGCGAGTCCAGGGATGAGCAGTTCTTC. Protein: CASNSWSESRDEQFF.

This rearrangement joins TRBV7-6 to TRBJ2-2; D call uncertain. Germline CDR1 SGHVS, CDR2 FNYEAQ. CDR3 length: 13 amino acids. The ends were cut back, 1 base at V and 10 bases at J, with 10 bases in the middle. Here the CDR3 DNA reads TGTGCCAGCAGCTTAGTAGCACGTGAGGAGCTGTTTTTT. As protein: CASSLVAREELFF.

The chain couples TRBV5-5 to TRBJ1-5, with D possibly TRBD1 on 6 matching bases. CDR1 is SGHKS and CDR2 is YYEKEE in the germline V gene (reference sequence). V was clipped by 4 bases and J by 2 bases, with 13 bases between them. The CDR3 is 15 residues long. The CDR3 nucleotides read TGTGCCAGCAGCCTACAGGGTGGACGCAATCAGCCCCAGCATTTT. Residues: CASSLQGGRNQPQHF.